Here is one TCR beta chain with its context. Antigen unknown. The entry originates in a study of vaccination effects on CD4 cells after COVID-19. At the level of the study: ViraFEST expansion of antigen-specific CD4+ T cells with viral peptide pools preceded sequencing. A density of over 1.5 million PBMC per well was used; these cells were cultured with about 10 IU/ml IL-2 and roughly 10 ug/ml peptides.

Culturing for 9 to 10 days preceded CD4+ T cell isolation. Sequencing was performed with immunoSEQ multiplex PCR; in TCRdb, only in-frame clones are kept and a portion is missing. There are 20,000 to 25,000 clones in the sample; about 73% occur only once, and about 11% lies in the top ten. With 3 bases clipped from V and 4 bases from J, the junction kept 0 bases outside the gene matches. The CDR3 totals 14 residues. The germline V gene has CDR1 LNHNV and CDR2 YYDKDF (reference sequence). Findings and caveats of the study: Clones of infection and vaccine origin contracted markedly late after vaccination.

The chain carries TRBV15 and TRBJ1-3; 10 bases are a match to TRBD1. The material was CD4+ T cells from PBMCs cultured without peptide, obtained before COVID-19 vaccination. This receptor was identified in a human donor who received a COVID-19 vaccine. The CDR3 DNA reads as TGTGCCACCAGCAGGGGACAGGGGGGAAACACCATATATTTT. Amino acids: CATSRGQGGNTIYF.